The 14 T cell receptor beta chains given below trace back to one sample, sequenced in a study of cytomegalovirus exposure and HLA in healthy donors. Primers: 60 Vbeta forward and 13 Jbeta reverse. The repertoire was sequenced with immunoSEQ multiplex PCR; TCRdb's copy has only in-frame clones and lacks some. Found here are about 140,000 clones, about 80% of them singletons; the top ten hold roughly 9.9%. The sample was PBMCs. Receptors were obtained from a woman in her fifties or sixties in good health and CMV-seropositive.

This clone was observed a single time. J is TRBJ1-2 and V is TRBV4-3; 8 nucleotides match TRBD1. CDR3 length equals 17 residues. V lost 4 bases to trimming and J lost 4 bases; unmatched junction nucleotides: 14. The germline V gene encodes CDR1 LGHNA and CDR2 YSLEER. The CDR3 loop reads CASSPSTAGGATYGYTF. CDR3 DNA: TGCGCCAGCAGCCCATCAACGGCAGGGGGCGCTACCTATGGCTACACCTTC.

There are a few counts of this clone. The chain recombines TRBV2 with TRBJ2-7; possibly TRBD2 for D (5 bases). V lost 5 bases, J lost 5 bases, and 10 bases lay in between. In germline, CDR1 is SNHLY, CDR2 FYNNEI. This CDR3 has 12 amino acids. Here the CDR3 DNA reads TGTGCCAGCAGTCCCTCCGGGAACGAGCAGTACTTC. Its translation: CASSPSGNEQYF.

The gene calls are TRBV14 and TRBJ2-7, with unresolved D. CDR3 size: 14 residues. Trimming cost V 5 bases and J 5 bases, with 16 bases left between them. In germline, CDR1 is SGHDN, CDR2 FVKESK. As DNA, the CDR3 is TGTGCCAGCAGCACCACCTTTCTAGTTGACGAGCAGTACTTC. Its protein product is CASSTTFLVDEQYF.

This chain uses TRBV15 with TRBJ2-7; 7 nucleotides match TRBD1. This CDR3 region has 17 residues. CDR1 LNHNV and CDR2 YYDKDF come from the germline V gene (reference sequence). V lost 4 bases, J lost 2 bases, and 14 bases stayed unmatched. CDR3 nucleotides: TGTGCCACCAGCAAACAAAGACCCGGGACAGAAACCTACGAGCAGTACTTC. This sequence encodes CATSKQRPGTETYEQYF.

The chain combines TRBV7-9 with TRBJ2-3, with a possible D match to TRBD2 (6 bases). The CDR3 length is 19 residues. Trimming took 5 bases from V and 2 from J, leaving 26 bases between them. The V gene's germline CDR1 is SEHNR and CDR2 FQNEAQ (reference sequence). CDR3 region: CASSVPSGISAGFTDTQYF. CDR3 nucleotide sequence: TGTGCCAGCAGCGTACCTTCCGGCATTTCGGCGGGATTCACAGATACGCAGTATTTT.

The chain recombines TRBV28 with TRBJ1-2, with D unclear. This CDR3 comprises 13 residues. V gave up 6 bases and J gave up 7 bases, with 15 bases separating them. Germline loops: CDR1 MDHEN, CDR2 SYDVKM. Written as DNA, the CDR3 is TGTGCCAGCAGCCCATCCCCCCCCAGTGGCTACACCTTC. Translated: CASSPSPPSGYTF.

This rearrangement joins TRBV5-1 to TRBJ1-1; 9 nucleotides line up with TRBD1. V was clipped by 4 bases and J by 1 base; unmatched bases: 8. The CDR3 has 16 residues. Germline V lookup: CDR1 SGHRS, CDR2 YFSETQ. Here the CDR3 reads CASSPTGGAGNTEAFF. CDR3 in DNA: TGCGCCAGCAGCCCAACAGGGGGCGCCGGGAACACTGAAGCTTTCTTT.

The chain's CDR3 is CATRDTSYEQYF. As DNA, the CDR3 is TGTGCCACTCGGGACACTTCCTACGAGCAGTACTTC. The chain joins TRBV6-5 to TRBJ2-5; D might be TRBD1 (6 bases). The J call is uncertain, as TRBJ2-7 better fits the DNA end. Germline V gene data show CDR1 as MNHEY and CDR2 as SVGAGI. The CDR3 consists of 12 residues.

The chain uses TRBV15 and TRBJ2-5; 7 nucleotides align to TRBD2. The tail of the sequence fits TRBJ2-7 better, so the J call may be wrong. Germline loops: CDR1 LNHNV, CDR2 YYDKDF (reference sequence). CDR3 length: 16 residues. CDR3 amino acids: CATSRDRGGIGYEQYF. The CDR3 region has the DNA TGTGCCACCAGCAGAGATCGGGGAGGGATAGGCTACGAGCAGTACTTC.

The J gene is TRBJ2-1, the V gene TRBV18; D not certain. CDR3 size: 14 residues. Deletions cut 3 bases from V and 10 bases from J, with 16 bases between. Germline lookup yields CDR1 KGHSH and CDR2 LQKENI. The DNA for the CDR3 is TGTGCCAGCTCACCCTTTAGTCCCGAACGGGAGCAGTTCTTC. This encodes CASSPFSPEREQFF.

This chain connects TRBV5-1 to TRBJ2-5; 7 bases agree with TRBD1. The assigned J gene may be wrong: the sequence end matches TRBJ2-7 better. CDR1 is SGHRS and CDR2 is YFSETQ in the germline V gene. CDR3 length: 14 amino acids. The CDR3 loop is CASRSDRNSYEQYF. CDR3 bases: TGCGCCAGCAGATCGGACAGGAACTCCTACGAGCAGTACTTC.

The V and J genes are TRBV9 and TRBJ2-1; 10 positions agree with TRBD1. The CDR3 length is 16 residues. Looked up from germline, CDR1 is SGDLS and CDR2 is YYNGEE. Trimming removed 5 bases from V and 8 bases from J; junction bases left unmatched: 13. The CDR3 DNA sequence: TGTGCCAGCAGTCCGACGGGACAGGGGAGATTCGATGAGCAGTTCTTC. This sequence encodes CASSPTGQGRFDEQFF. Drawing the rest from reference TRBV9 and TRBJ2-1, the complete variable domain is DSGVTQTPKHLITATGQRVTLRCSPRSGDLSVYWYQQSLDQGLQFLIQYYNGEERAKGNILERFSAQQFPDLHSELNLSSLELGDSALYFCASSPTGQGRFDEQFFGPGTRLTVL.

This rearrangement joins TRBV7-3 to TRBJ2-1; TRBD2 matches at 7 bases. The CDR3 consists of 13 residues. Looked up from germline, CDR1 is SGHTA and CDR2 is FQGTGA. J gave up 7 bases and V 3 bases, and 3 bases lay outside the gene matches. The CDR3: CASSLKGGNEQFF. In nucleotides, the CDR3 is TGTGCCAGCAGCTTGAAGGGAGGGAATGAGCAGTTCTTC. Looking up the rest from reference TRBV7-3 and TRBJ2-1 gives the full variable domain: GAGVSQTPSNKVTEKGKYVELRCDPISGHTALYWYRQSLGQGPEFLIYFQGTGAADDSGLPNDRFFAVRPEGSVSTLKIQRTERGDSAVYLCASSLKGGNEQFFGPGTRLTVL.

The V gene is TRBV18, the J gene TRBJ1-1, with D perhaps TRBD1 (6 bases). Germline V gene sequence: CDR1 KGHSH, CDR2 LQKENI. The CDR3 covers 16 residues. V lost 2 bases and J 0 bases, leaving 13 bases between the germline ends. CDR3 sequence (DNA): TGTGCCAGCTCACCATTAGACAGGCGGATGAACACTGAAGCTTTCTTT. Its translation is CASSPLDRRMNTEAFF. The whole variable domain, remainder taken from reference TRBV18 and TRBJ1-1, is NAGVMQNPRHLVRRRGQEARLRCSPMKGHSHVYWYRQLPEEGLKFMVYLQKENIIDESGMPKERFSAEFPKEGPSILRIQQVVRGDSAAYFCASSPLDRRMNTEAFFGQGTRLTVV.